These T cell receptor beta chains were read from a single sample in a study of identical twins. TCRdb re-called the 5' RACE reads through MiXCR, storing one row per CDR3 protein. The sample yields approximately 500,000 distinct CDR3 sequences, roughly 15% seen once. These records were also assigned to another study, of yellow fever vaccine responses in identical twins.

Sequenced sample: CD4+ T cells sorted from blood. These receptors were collected from a woman under 30 in good health. CDR3s leave out the opening cysteine and the closing phenylalanine or tryptophan. A D gene is named only where the DNA matches it firmly.

d_call: TRBD2
v_call: TRBV19
cdr3_aa: ASSLSGGAAGELF

d_call: .
v_call: TRBV20-1
cdr3_aa: SARGGSNPYNEQF

d_call: TRBD1
v_call: TRBV19
cdr3_aa: ASMWGRLTGGNQPQH

d_call: TRBD2
v_call: TRBV5-1
cdr3_aa: ASSLGPSGSSYEQY

d_call: .
v_call: TRBV11-2
cdr3_aa: ASSLEGTPSSYNEQF

d_call: .
v_call: TRBV20-1
cdr3_aa: SASDQGIGETQY

d_call: .
v_call: TRBV18
cdr3_aa: ASSGNIASSYNSPLH

d_call: .
v_call: TRBV12-3/TRBV12-4
cdr3_aa: ASRMGGGATSSYNEQF

d_call: TRBD2
v_call: TRBV5-1
cdr3_aa: ASSPWGGDTDTQY

d_call: TRBD2
v_call: TRBV11-2
cdr3_aa: ASSLYEREGAQY

d_call: TRBD2
v_call: TRBV4-1
cdr3_aa: ASSRLLAGGPQGELF

d_call: .
v_call: TRBV6-6
cdr3_aa: ASSYASRNEQF

d_call: .
v_call: TRBV12-3/TRBV12-4
cdr3_aa: ASSLSRGNQPQH

d_call: TRBD2
v_call: TRBV6-1
cdr3_aa: ASKVAGGVETQY

d_call: .
v_call: TRBV12-3/TRBV12-4
cdr3_aa: ASMSGGGNTIY

d_call: .
v_call: TRBV3-1
cdr3_aa: ASRTAGYTGELF

d_call: .
v_call: TRBV20-1
cdr3_aa: SPGWRLVLQY

d_call: TRBD2
v_call: TRBV6-1
cdr3_aa: ASSELRLAGDNEQF

d_call: TRBD1
v_call: TRBV10-3
cdr3_aa: AISAEDRASAKVGYT

d_call: TRBD1
v_call: TRBV24-1
cdr3_aa: ATSRTGGTGELF

d_call: .
v_call: TRBV3-1
cdr3_aa: ASSQDKFYGYT

d_call: .
v_call: TRBV20-1
cdr3_aa: SARDLDGPYNEQF

d_call: .
v_call: TRBV12-3/TRBV12-4
cdr3_aa: ASSPYRANTGELF

d_call: TRBD2
v_call: TRBV10-3
cdr3_aa: AISPSGSSDEQF

d_call: .
v_call: TRBV7-8
cdr3_aa: ASSFLRTRGPAGDTQY

d_call: .
v_call: TRBV11-2
cdr3_aa: ASSHGPRRWL

d_call: TRBD2
v_call: TRBV5-1
cdr3_aa: ASSWILAGGSDEQY

d_call: TRBD1
v_call: TRBV6-5
cdr3_aa: ASSYLRDSEAF

d_call: TRBD1
v_call: TRBV7-9
cdr3_aa: ASSLGTDLPLAKNIQY

d_call: .
v_call: TRBV25-1
cdr3_aa: ASSEYEEQY

d_call: .
v_call: TRBV5-1
cdr3_aa: ASSLDWLNNEQF

d_call: TRBD2
v_call: TRBV7-9
cdr3_aa: ASSLGSGRYHEQY

d_call: .
v_call: TRBV12-3/TRBV12-4
cdr3_aa: ASSLMSGYQETQY